These 5 T cell receptor beta chains originate from one sample sequenced in a study of blood T cells in healthy people across ages. A second 7 to 11 cycle PCR used barcoded and J-beta primers. TCRdb independently ran MiXCR on the 5' RACE reads; one entry per CDR3 protein. The data show about 1.4 million distinct CDR3 sequences, with 45% to 70% seen just once and over 6.5% held by the top ten. Material: blood. The receptors come from a man between 18 and 35 years old in good health.

This chain connects TRBV6-5 to TRBJ1-1; 8 nucleotides match TRBD1. CDR3 size: 15 residues. After removal of 2 bases from V and 11 bases from J, the junction contained 13 bases not matched to a gene. In germline, CDR1 is MNHEY, CDR2 SVGAGI. The CDR3 loop is CASSYGRDRTARAFF. For the CDR3, the DNA is TGTGCCAGCAGTTACGGGCGGGACAGGACGGCTCGGGCTTTCTTT.

The chain employs TRBV6-1 and TRBJ2-7; D possibly uses TRBD1 or TRBD2 (5 bases each). The CDR3 spans 15 residues. V was trimmed by 4 bases and J by 7 bases, leaving 20 bases between them. The V gene's germline CDR1 is MNHNS and CDR2 SASEGT. CDR3 in amino acids: CASSAQVGRVYEQYF. CDR3 sequence (DNA): TGTGCCAGCAGTGCCCAAGTGGGGCGGGTGTATGAGCAGTACTTC.

Note on this clonotype: The junction does not match germline at one end; this may be a read error. CDR3 DNA: TGCAGCATTGAATTTCAGGGGACGGACACCATATATTTT. It specifies CSIEFQGTDTIYF. The J gene is TRBJ1-3, the V gene TRBV29-1; a possible D gene is TRBD1 (6 bases). Germline lookup yields CDR1 SQVTM and CDR2 ANQGSEA. CDR3 length equals 13 residues.

The chain has TRBV4-2 and TRBJ2-7; D is tentatively TRBD1 or TRBD2 (5 bases each). The V end lost 1 base, the J end lost 4 bases, and 8 bases lay between the germline ends. The CDR3 runs to 13 residues. The germline V gene encodes CDR1 LGHNA and CDR2 YNFKEQ. The CDR3 is CASSQGGKYEQYF. CDR3 bases: TGTGCCAGCAGCCAAGGGGGGAAGTACGAGCAGTACTTC.

The genes are TRBV7-6 and TRBJ2-1, with D possibly called TRBD1 or TRBD2 (5 bases each). V was shortened by 2 bases and J by 6 bases, with 17 bases between the two germline ends. Germline V gene sequence: CDR1 SGHVS, CDR2 FNYEAQ. This CDR3 has 16 residues. The DNA for the CDR3 is TGTGCCAGCAGCTTACGGCCGGGACCGGGGATCAATGAGCAGTTCTTC. The encoded protein is CASSLRPGPGINEQFF.